This T cell receptor beta chain was recovered during a study of blood T cell repertoires in COVID-19. This CDR3 has 19 amino acids. V trimming: 3 bases; J trimming: 0 bases; junction bases outside the gene matches: 13. Per germline, CDR1 LGHNA and CDR2 YNFKEQ. In its sample, this clone was seen once. Only in-frame clones appear in the TCRdb table, and some are missing; sequencing was by immunoSEQ multiplex PCR. The sample has approximately 200,000 clones; approximately 85% are singletons. The V gene is TRBV4-2, the J gene TRBJ2-1; 8 positions match TRBD2. Sample: PBMCs or T cells enriched from blood (not recorded which). The clonotype comes from a middle-aged man who had recovered from COVID-19. The CDR3 spells CASSQIAGPASLSYNEQFF. CDR3 nucleotide sequence: TGTGCCAGCAGCCAGATAGCGGGGCCCGCTTCCCTCTCCTACAATGAGCAGTTCTTC.